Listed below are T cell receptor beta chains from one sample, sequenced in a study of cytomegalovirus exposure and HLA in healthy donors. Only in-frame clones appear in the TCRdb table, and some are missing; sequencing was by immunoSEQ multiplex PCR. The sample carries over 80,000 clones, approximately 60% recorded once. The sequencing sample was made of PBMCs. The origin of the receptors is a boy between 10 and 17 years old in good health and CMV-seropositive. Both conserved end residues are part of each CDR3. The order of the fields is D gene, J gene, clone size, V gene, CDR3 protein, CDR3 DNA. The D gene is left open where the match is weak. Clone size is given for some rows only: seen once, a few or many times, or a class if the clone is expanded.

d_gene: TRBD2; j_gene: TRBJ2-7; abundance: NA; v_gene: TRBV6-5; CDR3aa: CASSYKAGGPYEQYF; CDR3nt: TGTGCCAGCAGTTACAAAGCGGGAGGTCCCTACGAGCAGTACTTC
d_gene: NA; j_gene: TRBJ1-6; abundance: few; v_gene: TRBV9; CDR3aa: CASSVRGGNSPLHF; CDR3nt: TGTGCCAGCAGCGTTCGTGGGGGGAATTCACCCCTCCACTTT
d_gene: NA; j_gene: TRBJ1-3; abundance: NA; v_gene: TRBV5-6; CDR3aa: CASNPRGLSSGNTIYF; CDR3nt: TGTGCCAGCAACCCGAGGGGACTGAGCTCTGGAAACACCATATATTTT
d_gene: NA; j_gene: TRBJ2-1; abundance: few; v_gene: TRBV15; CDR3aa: CATSPIGQTHNEQFF; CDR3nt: TGTGCCACCAGCCCCATCGGACAGACTCACAATGAGCAGTTCTTC
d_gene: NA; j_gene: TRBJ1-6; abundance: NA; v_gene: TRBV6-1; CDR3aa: CASSDRQAGSPLHF; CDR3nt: TGTGCCAGCAGTGACAGGCAGGCGGGTTCACCCCTCCACTTT
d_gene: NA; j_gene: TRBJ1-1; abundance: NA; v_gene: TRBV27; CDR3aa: CASISRQGTEAFF; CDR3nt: TGTGCCAGCATTTCCCGGCAGGGGACTGAAGCTTTCTTT
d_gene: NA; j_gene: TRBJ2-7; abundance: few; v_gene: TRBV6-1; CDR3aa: CASSQPGYEQYF; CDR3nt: TGTGCCAGCAGTCAACCGGGCTACGAGCAGTACTTC
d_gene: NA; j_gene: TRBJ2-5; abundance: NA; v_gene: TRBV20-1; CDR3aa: CSATPQPQYF; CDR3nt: TGCAGTGCTACACCACAACCCCAGTACTTC
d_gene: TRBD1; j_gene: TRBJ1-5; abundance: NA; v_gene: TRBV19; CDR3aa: CASSTNRGDQPQHF; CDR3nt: TGTGCCAGTAGTACGAACAGGGGGGATCAGCCCCAGCATTTT
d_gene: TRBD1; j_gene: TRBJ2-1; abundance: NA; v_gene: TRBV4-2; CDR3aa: CASSSLDQGDYNEQFF; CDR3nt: TGTGCCAGCAGCAGTCTCGACCAGGGGGACTACAATGAGCAGTTCTTC